These 30 T cell receptor beta chains were all obtained from the same sample, sequenced in a study of immune evolution from preneoplasia to lung adenocarcinoma. TCRdb's table, derived via immunoSEQ multiplex PCR, lists solely in-frame clones and lacks some. The sample has more than 5,000 clones; over 60% are singletons. Sequencing input: FFPE minimally invasive lung adenocarcinoma tissue. Source of these receptors: a person aged 60-80 years with lung adenocarcinoma.

The V and J genes are TRBV6-5 and TRBJ1-6, with D perhaps TRBD1 (5 bases). This CDR3 spans 14 amino acids. V shed 4 bases and J shed 9 bases, with 13 bases lying between them. Per the germline V gene, CDR1 is MNHEY and CDR2 is SVGAGI. CDR3 in amino acids: CASSWRGDSSPLHF. The CDR3 region has the DNA TGTGCCAGCAGTTGGAGGGGTGATAGTTCACCCCTCCACTTT.

The V and J genes are TRBV14 and TRBJ2-7; D unclear. The CDR3 has 13 amino acids. The V end was cut by 2 bases, the J end by 8 bases, with 13 bases between. The germline V gene encodes CDR1 SGHDN and CDR2 FVKESK. The CDR3 DNA reads TGTGCCAGCAGCCAAACCACCCTACGCCAGCAGTACTTC. Translation gives CASSQTTLRQQYF. The full variable domain, rest sourced from reference TRBV14 and TRBJ2-7, is EAGVTQFPSHSVIEKGQTVTLRCDPISGHDNLYWYRRVMGKEIKFLLHFVKESKQDESGMPNNRFLAERTGGTYSTLKVQPAELEDSGVYFCASSQTTLRQQYFGPGTRLTVT.

The chain carries TRBV4-1 and TRBJ1-4, with D unclear. V lost 4 bases to trimming and J lost 3 bases, with 9 bases between them. CDR3 length equals 14 residues. Germline CDR1 is MGHRA and CDR2 is YSYEKL. The CDR3 sequence is CASSPFQANEKLFF. The CDR3 nucleotides are TGCGCCAGCAGCCCCTTTCAAGCTAATGAAAAACTGTTTTTT.

V usage is TRBV4-1 and J usage is TRBJ1-5; no clear D gene. Germline values: CDR1 MGHRA, CDR2 YSYEKL. V lost 1 base and J 2 bases, leaving 9 bases between the germline ends. The CDR3 extends over 15 amino acids. The CDR3: CASSQGRWGNQPQHF. The CDR3 bases are TGCGCCAGCAGCCAAGGCAGGTGGGGCAATCAGCCCCAGCATTTT.

The chain couples TRBV27 to TRBJ2-3; TRBD2 agrees at 8 bases. Looked up from germline, CDR1 is MNHEY and CDR2 is SMNVEV (reference sequence). The CDR3 is made up of 15 amino acids. The V segment lost 0 bases and the J segment 7 bases; nucleotides outside the gene matches: 6. DNA for the CDR3: TGTGCCAGCAGTTTATCGGGCGGGGGGAGGAATACGCAGTATTTT. Protein product: CASSLSGGGRNTQYF.

This clone was picked up one time. The CDR3 nucleotides are TGCAGCGTTGAGGGACAGGGGATTTTAAGTGAGCAGTTCTTC. Translated: CSVEGQGILSEQFF. This chain joins TRBV29-1 and TRBJ2-1, with 10 bases aligning to TRBD1. This CDR3 has 14 amino acids. After removal of 3 bases from V and 9 bases from J, the junction contained 8 bases not matched to a gene. Germline V CDR1 and CDR2: SQVTM, ANQGSEA.

This chain links TRBV9 with TRBJ1-6; TRBD1 matches 11 bases. J gave up 9 bases and V 4 bases, and 9 bases lay outside the gene matches. CDR1 is SGDLS and CDR2 is YYNGEE in the germline V gene. This CDR3 comprises 16 residues. CDR3 nucleotide sequence: TGTGCCAGCAGCTCCGAAGGACAGGGGGCGCTTTCACCCCTCCACTTT. Amino acid sequence: CASSSEGQGALSPLHF.

The chain uses TRBV7-9 and TRBJ2-5, with 9 bases aligning to TRBD2. V dropped 5 bases and J dropped 2; count of bases not matched to a gene: 3. The germline gives CDR1 SEHNR, CDR2 FQNEAQ (reference sequence). CDR3 length equals 14 residues. The CDR3 reads CASSLSGGQETQYF. The DNA of the CDR3 is TGTGCCAGCAGCCTTAGCGGGGGACAAGAGACCCAGTACTTC.

The chain has TRBV5-4 and TRBJ2-1, with a tentative D call TRBD2 (6 bases). Trimming removed 0 bases at V and 7 bases at J, with 17 bases between. CDR3 length equals 16 residues. Looked up from germline, CDR1 is SGHNT and CDR2 is YYREEE (reference sequence). CDR3 amino acids: CASSLGALARGNEQFF. The CDR3 DNA sequence: TGTGCCAGCAGCTTGGGGGCTCTAGCGCGCGGGAATGAGCAGTTCTTC.

This chain joins TRBV18 and TRBJ1-6; D call uncertain. This CDR3 region has 15 residues. Germline V CDR1 and CDR2: KGHSH, LQKENI. The germline V and J ends were trimmed by 3 bases and 6 bases, with 12 bases remaining between them. The CDR3 region is CASSPSGLPNSPLHF. The CDR3 DNA reads as TGTGCCAGCTCACCCTCCGGACTGCCTAATTCACCCCTCCACTTT.

The chain couples TRBV19 to TRBJ1-1; 10 bases agree with TRBD1. This CDR3 contains 16 residues. CDR1 LNHDA and CDR2 SQIVND come from the germline V gene (reference sequence). V was clipped by 4 bases and J by 1 base; unmatched bases: 6. CDR3 sequence: CASSTGTGDQNTEAFF. The CDR3 nucleotides are TGTGCCAGTAGTACCGGGACAGGGGATCAGAACACTGAAGCTTTCTTT.

V and J are TRBV4-3 and TRBJ2-1, with TRBD1 matching over 7 bases. With V trimmed by 4 bases and J by 8 bases, 8 bases remained unmatched. This CDR3 has 14 residues. Germline values: CDR1 LGHNA, CDR2 YSLEER. The CDR3 spells CASSPLRGGDEQFF. The DNA for the CDR3 is TGCGCCAGCAGCCCATTGAGAGGGGGCGATGAGCAGTTCTTC.

This chain joins TRBV12-5 and TRBJ1-4; D might be TRBD1 (5 bases). V lost 0 bases to trimming and J lost 3 bases, with 11 bases between them. This CDR3 has 16 amino acids. Looked up from germline, CDR1 is LGHNT and CDR2 is FRNRAP. In nucleotides, the CDR3 is TGTGCTAGTGGTTTGGTACGATGGGGGGCTAATGAAAAACTGTTTTTT. Protein: CASGLVRWGANEKLFF.

The genes are TRBV6-4 and TRBJ1-5; 7 bases are a match to TRBD1. Germline V gives CDR1 MRHNA, CDR2 SNTAGT. V lost 11 bases and J lost 6; bases outside the gene matches: 7. The CDR3 consists of 12 residues. The CDR3, as DNA: TGTGCCCGACACCAGGGGGGTCAGCCCCAGCATTTT. Translated, it gives CARHQGGQPQHF.

This chain links TRBV6-6 with TRBJ2-2; D may be TRBD2 (5 bases). The CDR3 spans 14 residues. The V and J ends lost 2 bases and 5 bases respectively, with 9 bases between them. Germline lookup yields CDR1 MNHNY and CDR2 SVGAGI (reference sequence). The CDR3 sequence: CASSYDTGTGELFF. CDR3 nucleotides: TGTGCCAGCAGTTACGACACGGGGACCGGGGAGCTGTTTTTT.

The chain recombines TRBV5-4 with TRBJ1-2; D remains ambiguous. Germline lookup yields CDR1 SGHNT and CDR2 YYREEE (reference sequence). Deletions cut 4 bases from V and 4 bases from J, with 14 bases between. CDR3 length equals 14 residues. CDR3 sequence reads: CASSHLGNGYGYTF. In DNA, the CDR3 is TGTGCCAGCAGCCATCTGGGTAACGGCTATGGCTACACCTTC.

The CDR3 DNA follows: TGTGCCAGCAGTTTAAACCGCCAAGAGCAGTACTTC. Translating gives CASSLNRQEQYF. The chain recombines TRBV28 with TRBJ2-7, with D unresolved. This CDR3 contains 12 residues. CDR1 is MDHEN, CDR2 SYDVKM, per germline. With 2 bases removed from V and 7 bases from J, the gap between germline ends came to 9 bases.

This sequence joins TRBV29-1 and TRBJ1-1; D is unresolved. The CDR3 has 17 residues. Trimming took off 5 bases at V and 1 base at J, with 23 bases between the two ends. Germline V lookup: CDR1 SQVTM, CDR2 ANQGSEA. The CDR3 spells CSVPRSAVSSTNTEAFF. CDR3 in DNA: TGCAGCGTTCCTCGTTCGGCGGTTAGTTCCACGAACACTGAAGCTTTCTTT. Supplemented by reference TRBV29-1 and TRBJ1-1, the full variable domain reads SAVISQKPSRDICQRGTSLTIQCQVDSQVTMMFWYRQQPGQSLTLIATANQGSEATYESGFVIDKFPISRPNLTFSTLTVSNMSPEDSSIYLCSVPRSAVSSTNTEAFFGQGTRLTVV.

The genes are TRBV10-3 and TRBJ1-1; D is uncertain. Germline lookup yields CDR1 ENHRY and CDR2 SYGVKD. Deletions cut 0 bases from V and 8 bases from J, with 7 bases between. This CDR3 is built from 12 residues. This chain's CDR3 is CAISESNREAFF. CDR3 DNA: TGTGCCATCAGTGAGTCGAACAGAGAAGCTTTCTTT.

This chain links TRBV2 with TRBJ2-7, with 8 positions matching TRBD1. Germline-derived CDR1 and CDR2 are SNHLY and FYNNEI. This CDR3 is 13 amino acids long. With V trimmed by 3 bases and J by 6 bases, 4 bases remained unmatched. The CDR3 loop is CASSDQTGAEQYF. CDR3 nucleotides: TGTGCCAGCAGTGACCAGACAGGGGCCGAGCAGTACTTC.

This clone was observed once. V usage is TRBV11-3 and J usage is TRBJ2-4; no firm D call. The CDR3 runs to 14 residues. Germline V gene sequence: CDR1 SGHNT, CDR2 YENEEA. Trimming cost V 8 bases and J 0 bases, with 11 bases left between them. The CDR3 DNA sequence: TGTGCCAGCGGCGGTGTAGTAGCCAAAAACATTCAGTACTTC. This sequence encodes CASGGVVAKNIQYF.

The chain has TRBV5-1 and TRBJ1-3; D possibly corresponds to TRBD1 (5 bases). Between the trimmed V and J ends, which lost 7 bases and 3 bases, there was a span of 14 bases. CDR1 and CDR2 from the germline V gene are SGHRS and YFSETQ. The CDR3 sequence is 14 residues long. The DNA for the CDR3 is TGCGCCAGCTCAGTAGGGACGTATGGAAACACCATATATTTT. As protein: CASSVGTYGNTIYF.

This clone was recorded only once. The chain links TRBV29-1 to TRBJ2-7; D gene uncertain. This CDR3 contains 12 residues. CDR1 is SQVTM and CDR2 is ANQGSEA in the germline V gene. V was clipped by 1 base and J by 2 bases, with 6 bases between them. CDR3 amino acids: CSVEAATYEQYF. CDR3 sequence (DNA): TGCAGCGTTGAAGCAGCCACCTACGAGCAGTACTTC.

J is TRBJ2-3 and V is TRBV30; D is ambiguous. This CDR3 region has 12 residues. Trimming took 2 bases from V and 4 from J, leaving 7 bases between them. Germline CDR1 is GTSNPN and CDR2 is SVGIG (reference sequence). The CDR3 region has the DNA TGTGCCTGGAGTCCCTCATCAGATACGCAGTATTTT. This translates into CAWSPSSDTQYF.

CDR3 sequence: CASSYSDRGPGGYTF. The CDR3 region has the DNA TGTGCCAGCAGTTACTCGGACAGGGGGCCAGGCGGCTACACCTTC. The chain uses TRBV6-5 and TRBJ1-2; 11 nucleotides line up with TRBD1. Germline assignment: CDR1 MNHEY and CDR2 SVGAGI. With 0 bases clipped from V and 8 bases from J, the junction kept 5 bases outside the gene matches. This CDR3 has 15 residues.

This sequence joins TRBV6-6 and TRBJ2-5; TRBD2 agrees at 7 bases. This CDR3 spans 16 amino acids. Germline V CDR1 and CDR2: MNHNY, SVGAGI (reference sequence). The V and J ends lost 3 bases and 1 base, in that order; junction bases with no gene match: 8. The CDR3 nucleotides are TGTGCCAGCAGTTATCAGTTGGGGGGGGGCCAAGAGACCCAGTACTTC. Translating gives CASSYQLGGGQETQYF.

The chain is built from TRBV23-1 and TRBJ2-1; D remains ambiguous. TRBV23-1 is designated an ORF whose function remains uncertain. V was clipped by 6 bases and J by 9 bases, with 18 bases between them. The CDR3 has 14 residues. The CDR3 nucleotides read TGCGCCAGCAGGGCTGACGATTTGGGATTTGAGCAGTTCTTC. Its translation: CASRADDLGFEQFF.

The chain has TRBV6-6 and TRBJ2-7; D is unclear. The germline CDR1 and CDR2 sequences are MNHNY and SVGAGI (reference sequence). Trimming left V 8 bases short and J 1 base short, with 12 bases between. The CDR3 contains 13 residues. CDR3 sequence: CASVPSASYEQYF. In DNA, the CDR3 is TGTGCCAGCGTACCCTCGGCGTCCTACGAGCAGTACTTC.

The V call is TRBV5-4, the J call TRBJ1-1; D is possibly TRBD1 (6 bases). The CDR3 length is 13 residues. Deletions cut 2 bases from V and 7 bases from J, with 12 bases between. The germline CDR1 and CDR2 sequences are SGHNT and YYREEE (reference sequence). The CDR3 protein is CASSLAGGIEAFF. DNA of the CDR3: TGTGCCAGCAGCTTAGCCGGGGGCATTGAAGCTTTCTTT.

The rearrangement joins TRBV6-6 to TRBJ1-5; no reliable D call. In germline, CDR1 is MNHNY, CDR2 SVGAGI (reference sequence). CDR3 length: 14 residues. V dropped 5 bases and J dropped 1 base, with 9 bases sitting between them. The CDR3 DNA follows: TGTGCCAGCAGTCCCGACCGGAGCAATCAGCCCCAGCATTTT. Protein: CASSPDRSNQPQHF.